The clone carrying this T cell receptor (beta chain) was seen at least ten times. The data originate from a study of CD8 T cells in ankylosing spondylitis. The CDR3 is made up of 13 amino acids. CDR1 is SGDLS, CDR2 YYNGEE, per germline. V lost 3 bases, J lost 11 bases, and 17 bases lay in between. TCRdb called the 5' RACE reads again in MiXCR, with one record for every CDR3 protein. The profile shows approximately 100,000 distinct CDR3 sequences, 7.5% to 9% of them singletons. This TCR came from a male donor with ankylosing spondylitis or in good health (not recorded which). The chain couples TRBV9 to TRBJ1-1, with TRBD1 as a possible D gene (6 bases). The source material was blood, either unsorted or a sorted T cell fraction (not recorded which). The CDR3 sequence is CASSGQALGEAFF. The CDR3 DNA sequence: TGTGCCAGCAGCGGACAGGCCCTCGGAGAGGCTTTCTTT.